These 6 T cell receptor beta chains came from one sample sequenced in a study of cytomegalovirus exposure and HLA in healthy donors. Data came from immunoSEQ multiplex PCR; TCRdb stores just in-frame clones and leaves some out. There are about 130,000 clones in the sample; 89% occur only once, and approximately 1% lies in the top ten. What was sequenced was PBMCs. These TCRs come from a woman aged 18-35 years in good health and CMV-seronegative.

The V gene is TRBV2, the J gene TRBJ1-1, with a possible D match to TRBD1 (5 bases). The CDR3 runs to 15 residues. V was shortened by 7 bases and J by 3 bases, with 18 bases between the two germline ends. The germline gives CDR1 SNHLY, CDR2 FYNNEI. The CDR3 spells CASMRRLTDHTEAFF. The CDR3 nucleotides read TGTGCCAGCATGCGTCGGCTGACAGACCACACTGAAGCTTTCTTT. Supplemented by reference TRBV2 and TRBJ1-1, the full variable domain reads EPEVTQTPSHQVTQMGQEVILRCVPISNHLYFYWYRQILGQKVEFLVSFYNNEISEKSEIFDDQFSVERPDGSNFTLKIRSTKLEDSAMYFCASMRRLTDHTEAFFGQGTRLTVV.

The rearrangement uses TRBV6-5 and TRBJ2-7; TRBD1 aligns across 7 bases. From germline, CDR1 is MNHEY and CDR2 SVGAGI. The CDR3 sequence is 11 residues long. The trim removed 7 bases at V and 6 bases at J, leaving 3 bases unmatched. In DNA form, the CDR3 reads TGTGCCAGCATCGGGACAGCCGAGCAGTACTTC. Its translation is CASIGTAEQYF.

This clone was counted between two and nine times. The CDR3 DNA is TGTGCCAGCAGCCTGGACAGGTCCGACGGCTACACCTTC. It translates to CASSLDRSDGYTF. This chain links TRBV7-8 with TRBJ1-2; TRBD1 matches 7 bases. The CDR3 has 13 residues. V was clipped by 5 bases and J by 8 bases; unmatched bases: 8. Germline V gene lookup returns CDR1 SGHVS and CDR2 FQNEAQ.

The rearrangement links TRBV15 to TRBJ2-5; TRBD1 matches at 10 bases. V lost 5 bases to trimming and J lost 5 bases; unmatched junction nucleotides: 11. CDR1 is LNHNV, CDR2 YYDKDF, per germline (reference sequence). This CDR3 spans 16 amino acids. CDR3 nucleotide sequence: TGTGCCACCAGCGTGGGTCGGGACAGGGGATCGGAGACCCAGTACTTC. It is translated as CATSVGRDRGSETQYF. Full variable domain (rest looked up from reference TRBV15 and TRBJ2-5): DAMVIQNPRYQVTQFGKPVTLSCSQTLNHNVMYWYQQKSSQAPKLLFHYYDKDFNNEADTPDNFQSRRPNTSFCFLDIRSPGLGDTAMYLCATSVGRDRGSETQYFGPGTRLLVL.

The V and J genes are TRBV27 and TRBJ1-1; TRBD1 agrees at 7 bases. Germline V gives CDR1 MNHEY, CDR2 SMNVEV (reference sequence). The junction had 13 bases not matched to a gene; V was cut back by 7 bases and J by 5 bases. The CDR3 has 15 residues. CDR3 residues: CASTPWGRGSTEAFF. The DNA of the CDR3 is TGTGCCAGCACCCCGTGGGGCAGGGGGAGTACTGAAGCTTTCTTT.

This clone has a single count. V and J are TRBV25-1 and TRBJ1-1; D possibly corresponds to TRBD1 (5 bases). Germline CDR1 reads MGHDK; CDR2 reads SYGVNS. This CDR3 comprises 15 residues. The ends were cut back, 8 bases at V and 1 base at J, with 17 bases in the middle. This CDR3 reads CASSPKDRSNTEAFF. For the CDR3, the DNA is TGTGCCAGCTCCCCTAAAGACAGATCGAACACTGAAGCTTTCTTT.